Below are 13 T cell receptor beta chains sequenced from a single sample in a study of blood T cells in healthy people across ages. A second PCR of about 7 to 12 cycles used a sample-barcoded 5' primer and a J-beta primer mix. TCRdb called the 5' RACE reads again in MiXCR, with one record for every CDR3 protein. This sample has hundreds of thousands of distinct CDR3 sequences; around 40% occur once, and the top ten carry 20% to 25%. Material: blood. These receptors all come from a woman between 55 and 75 years old in good health.

The rearrangement uses TRBV20-1 and TRBJ1-5; D remains unclear. The V and J ends lost 3 bases and 3 bases respectively, with 6 bases between them. There are 12 residues in the CDR3. CDR1 and CDR2 from the germline V gene are DFQATT and SNEGSKA (reference sequence). The CDR3 protein is CSASTYNQPQHF. The CDR3 coding sequence is TGCAGTGCTAGTACATACAATCAGCCCCAGCATTTT.

This clonotype has a handful of counts. The chain couples TRBV20-1 to TRBJ2-7, with 10 positions matching TRBD1. The V segment lost 5 bases and the J segment 3 bases; nucleotides outside the gene matches: 13. The CDR3 sequence is 16 residues long. Germline V gives CDR1 DFQATT, CDR2 SNEGSKA (reference sequence). As DNA, the CDR3 is TGCAGTGCTTCGAGGACAGGGGGGATTGGTAGCTACGAGCAGTACTTC. Its protein product is CSASRTGGIGSYEQYF.

The gene calls are TRBV12-3 or TRBV12-4 and TRBJ2-3; the match to TRBD2 covers 13 bases. The CDR3 runs to 20 residues. V was clipped by 5 bases and J by 4 bases; unmatched bases: 18. CDR3 DNA: TGTGCCAGCAGTCAATTGCCGGGACTAGCGGGACAAAAGGAGGCAGATACGCAGTATTTT. Translation gives CASSQLPGLAGQKEADTQYF.

The table lists this clonotype with many counts. The chain is built from TRBV12-3 or TRBV12-4 and TRBJ1-1, with a tentative D call TRBD1 (5 bases). CDR3 length: 14 residues. V dropped 5 bases and J dropped 4 bases, with 14 bases sitting between them. This CDR3 reads CASSATEVGTEAFF. The CDR3 DNA follows: TGTGCCAGCAGTGCGACAGAGGTGGGCACTGAAGCTTTCTTT.

CDR3 sequence reads: CASSGQGIGTGELFF. CDR3 nucleotides: TGCGCCAGCAGTGGACAGGGGATTGGCACCGGGGAGCTGTTTTTT. The chain uses TRBV10-2 and TRBJ2-2; 8 nucleotides match TRBD1. The CDR3 contains 15 residues. Looked up from germline, CDR1 is WSHSY and CDR2 is SAAADI. The J segment lost 4 bases and the V segment lost 4 bases, leaving 5 bases of the junction unmatched.

This clonotype was seen more than once but under ten times. V and J are TRBV6-6 and TRBJ1-2; D is uncertain. The CDR3 covers 17 residues. With 2 bases removed from V and 0 bases from J, the gap between germline ends came to 16 bases. Per germline, CDR1 MNHNY and CDR2 SVGAGI (reference sequence). DNA for the CDR3: TGTGCCAGCAGTTACCAGACCCGACAAGCAACTAACTATGGCTACACCTTC. This gives the protein CASSYQTRQATNYGYTF.

J is TRBJ2-7 and V is TRBV29-1; 9 bases agree with TRBD1. Germline V lookup: CDR1 SQVTM, CDR2 ANQGSEA. V was clipped by 0 bases and J by 3 bases; unmatched bases: 9. The CDR3 contains 16 residues. The CDR3 is CSVEDSTGTGRYEQYF. CDR3 DNA sequence: TGCAGCGTTGAAGACTCAACTGGGACAGGGCGCTACGAGCAGTACTTC.

This clonotype came up many times. The chain couples TRBV5-1 to TRBJ2-1; D is unclear. The CDR3 spans 15 residues. In germline, CDR1 is SGHRS, CDR2 YFSETQ. V gave up 0 bases and J gave up 0 bases, with 7 bases separating them. The CDR3 bases are TGCGCCAGCAGCTTGGAAGAGAACTCCTACAATGAGCAGTTCTTC. Residues: CASSLEENSYNEQFF.

This rearrangement joins TRBV20-1 to TRBJ2-7, with TRBD2 as a possible D gene (6 bases). The J call could be wrong; TRBJ2-5 is a better fit for the DNA end. The V gene's germline CDR1 is DFQATT and CDR2 SNEGSKA (reference sequence). This CDR3 has 12 amino acids. The CDR3 DNA sequence: TGCAGTGCGGAGGGCCGGGGTGAGACCCAGTACTTC. This encodes CSAEGRGETQYF.

The chain carries TRBV2 and TRBJ1-2; D may be TRBD1 (6 bases). The germline CDR1 and CDR2 sequences are SNHLY and FYNNEI. V lost 3 bases, J lost 6 bases, and 14 bases lay in between. This CDR3 is 14 amino acids long. In DNA, the CDR3 is TGTGCCAGCAGTGATGGGGGGCAGATCCATGGCTACACCTTC. Protein product: CASSDGGQIHGYTF.

The chain joins TRBV6-6 to TRBJ2-7, with D unresolved. The V end lost 8 bases, the J end lost 2 bases, and 13 bases lay between the germline ends. This CDR3 spans 13 amino acids. CDR1 is MNHNY, CDR2 SVGAGI, per germline (reference sequence). The CDR3 coding sequence is TGTGCCAGCGCCGAGGCACCGACCTACGAGCAGTACTTC. Translating it yields CASAEAPTYEQYF.

This clonotype was detected a few times. This rearrangement joins TRBV3-1 to TRBJ2-7, with TRBD1 matching over 9 bases. V lost 0 bases, J lost 3 bases, and 3 bases stayed unmatched. This CDR3 region has 15 residues. Germline V gene data show CDR1 as LGHDT and CDR2 as YNNKEL (reference sequence). CDR3 amino acids: CASSQDGTGIYEQYF. The CDR3 nucleotides read TGTGCCAGCAGCCAAGACGGGACAGGGATCTACGAGCAGTACTTC.

V is TRBV20-1 and J is TRBJ2-5; D remains unclear. V lost 3 bases and J lost 2, with 7 bases in between. The length of the CDR3 is 12 residues. Per germline, CDR1 DFQATT and CDR2 SNEGSKA (reference sequence). The chain's CDR3 is CSARGIQETQYF. In nucleotides, the CDR3 is TGCAGTGCTAGGGGGATACAAGAGACCCAGTACTTC.